This T cell receptor (beta chain) was obtained from a study of T-cell reconstitution after alpha-beta-depleted transplantation in children. Turning to this clonotype: Antigen unknown.

A library of TCRbeta sequences, prepared with unique molecular identifiers, was generated. TCRdb re-derived calls from the PCR reads in MiXCR, one entry per CDR3 protein. The table lists tens of thousands of distinct CDR3 sequences, approximately 43% of them singletons. Study-level findings and limits: Diversity and T-cell counts at one year after transplant derived mostly from new T cells. Reportedly, only several hundred clones from non-depleted graft cells drove alpha-beta T-cell counts at about two months.

The sample in question was PBMCs, mostly from graft donor cells, obtained 360 days after TCRalphabeta/CD19-depleted stem cell transplant. This clonotype was sampled from a male patient between 5 and 17 years old who had a stem cell transplant for acute lymphoblastic leukemia, so the T cells may come from the graft donor.

CDR3 amino acids: CATSSLDSRTYEQYF. The CDR3 DNA sequence: TGTGCCACCAGCAGTCTGGACAGCCGCACCTACGAGCAGTACTTC. This sequence joins TRBV15 and TRBJ2-7; weak D call: TRBD1 (6 bases). Germline V CDR1 and CDR2: LNHNV, YYDKDF (reference sequence). The CDR3 sequence is 15 residues long. The ends were cut back, 3 bases at V and 2 bases at J, with 14 bases in the middle.